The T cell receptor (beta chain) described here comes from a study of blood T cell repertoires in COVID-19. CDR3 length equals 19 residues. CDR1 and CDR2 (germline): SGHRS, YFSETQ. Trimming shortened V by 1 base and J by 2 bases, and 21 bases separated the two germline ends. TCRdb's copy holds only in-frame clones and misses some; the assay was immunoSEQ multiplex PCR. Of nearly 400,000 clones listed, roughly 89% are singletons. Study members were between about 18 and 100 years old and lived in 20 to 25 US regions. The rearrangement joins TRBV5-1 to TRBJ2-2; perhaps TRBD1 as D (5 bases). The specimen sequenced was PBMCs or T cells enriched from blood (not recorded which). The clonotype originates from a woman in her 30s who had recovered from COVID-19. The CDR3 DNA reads TGCGCCAGCAGCTTGAGGGGCAGACCATCCTCCCGAAACACCGGGGAGCTGTTTTTT. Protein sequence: CASSLRGRPSSRNTGELFF.